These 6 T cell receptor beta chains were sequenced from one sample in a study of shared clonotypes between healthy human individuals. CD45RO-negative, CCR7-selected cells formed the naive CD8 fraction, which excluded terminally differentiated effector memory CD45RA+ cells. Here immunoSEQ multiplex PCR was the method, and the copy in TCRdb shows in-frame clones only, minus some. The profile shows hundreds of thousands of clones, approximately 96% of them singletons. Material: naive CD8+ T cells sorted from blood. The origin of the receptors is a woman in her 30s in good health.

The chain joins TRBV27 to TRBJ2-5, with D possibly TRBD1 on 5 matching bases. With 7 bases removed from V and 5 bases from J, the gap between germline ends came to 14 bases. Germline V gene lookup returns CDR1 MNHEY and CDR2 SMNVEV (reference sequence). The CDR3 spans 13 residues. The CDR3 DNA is TGTGCCAGCACCCAGGGTCGAGGCGAGACCCAGTACTTC. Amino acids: CASTQGRGETQYF.

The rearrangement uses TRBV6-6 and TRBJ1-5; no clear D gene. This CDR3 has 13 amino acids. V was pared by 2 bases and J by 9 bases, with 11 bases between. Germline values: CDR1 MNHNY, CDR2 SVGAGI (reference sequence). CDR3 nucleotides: TGTGCCAGCAGTTACGACGTCGGGTGGCCCCAGCATTTT. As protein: CASSYDVGWPQHF.

CDR3 loop: CASSWGRSSYNEQFF. The CDR3 coding sequence is TGTGCCAGCAGCTGGGGCCGTAGCTCCTACAATGAGCAGTTCTTC. J is TRBJ2-1 and V is TRBV27; D is possibly TRBD1 (5 bases). This CDR3 is 15 amino acids long. In germline, CDR1 is MNHEY, CDR2 SMNVEV (reference sequence). The germline V and J ends were trimmed by 6 bases and 0 bases, with 12 bases remaining between them.

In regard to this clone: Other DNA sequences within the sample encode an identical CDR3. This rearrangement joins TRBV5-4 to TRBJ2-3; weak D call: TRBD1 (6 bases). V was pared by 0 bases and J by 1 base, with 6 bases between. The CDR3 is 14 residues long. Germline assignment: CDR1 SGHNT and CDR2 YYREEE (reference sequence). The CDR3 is CASSLGTGTDTQYF. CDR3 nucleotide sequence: TGTGCCAGCAGCTTGGGGACAGGCACAGATACGCAGTATTTT.

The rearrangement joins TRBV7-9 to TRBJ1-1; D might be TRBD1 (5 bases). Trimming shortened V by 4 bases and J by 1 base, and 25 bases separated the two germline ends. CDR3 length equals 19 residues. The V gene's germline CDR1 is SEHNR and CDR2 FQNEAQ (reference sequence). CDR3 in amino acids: CASSSSRGRGGGKNTEAFF. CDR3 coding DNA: TGTGCCAGCAGCTCCAGCCGAGGGAGGGGCGGGGGTAAGAACACTGAAGCTTTCTTT.

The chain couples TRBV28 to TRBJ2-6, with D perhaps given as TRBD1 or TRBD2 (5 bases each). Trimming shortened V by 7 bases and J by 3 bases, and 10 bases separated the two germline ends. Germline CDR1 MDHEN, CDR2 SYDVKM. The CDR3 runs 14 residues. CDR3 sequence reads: CASTGQLGANVLTF. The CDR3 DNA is TGTGCCAGCACGGGGCAACTTGGGGCCAACGTCCTGACTTTC.